These 21 T cell receptor beta chains share one sample of origin, sequenced in a study of T cells in tuberculosis. The protocol was immunoSEQ multiplex PCR, while the TCRdb copy is restricted to in-frame clones and leaves out a portion. The sample contains about 32,000 clones, around 94% of which appear only once. Material: PBMCs. Every receptor here comes from a donor aged 10-35 years with latent tuberculosis or without tuberculosis infection.

The CDR3 spells CASSLGAGLAAYNEQFF. The CDR3 bases are TGTGCCAGCAGCCTTGGGGCGGGACTAGCGGCCTACAATGAGCAGTTCTTC. V gene TRBV7-6 combines with J gene TRBJ2-1; the match to TRBD2 covers 11 bases. Trimming cost V 5 bases and J 2 bases; bases outside gene matches: 8. The CDR3 length is 17 residues. The germline gives CDR1 SGHVS, CDR2 FNYEAQ.

The genes are TRBV18 and TRBJ2-1; possible D gene TRBD1, 6 bases. With 2 bases removed from V and 6 bases from J, the gap between germline ends came to 8 bases. Germline assignment: CDR1 KGHSH and CDR2 LQKENI. This CDR3 comprises 13 residues. The CDR3 loop reads CASSPTDSNEQFF. For the CDR3, the DNA is TGTGCCAGCTCACCAACGGACAGCAATGAGCAGTTCTTC.

The chain employs TRBV14 and TRBJ1-1; the D gene is possibly TRBD1 (5 bases). Trimming shortened V by 4 bases and J by 10 bases, and 13 bases separated the two germline ends. Germline CDR1 reads SGHDN; CDR2 reads FVKESK. The CDR3 loop spans 12 amino acids. Written as DNA, the CDR3 is TGTGCCAGCAGCCCAACAGGCAGGGCAGCTTTCTTT. Translated, it gives CASSPTGRAAFF.

V and J are TRBV11-3 and TRBJ1-1; D is uncertain. With 4 bases removed from V and 1 base from J, the gap between germline ends came to 7 bases. CDR3 length: 13 amino acids. CDR1 and CDR2 (germline): SGHNT, YENEEA. CDR3: CASSSQANTEAFF. As DNA, the CDR3 is TGTGCCAGCAGCTCGCAGGCGAACACTGAAGCTTTCTTT.

V is TRBV28 and J is TRBJ2-3, with 7 bases fitting TRBD2. Germline V gives CDR1 MDHEN, CDR2 SYDVKM. The CDR3 consists of 16 residues. With V trimmed by 6 bases and J by 0 bases, 9 bases remained unmatched. CDR3 bases: TGTGCCAGCAGCCGAAGTCTAGCGGTTAGCACAGATACGCAGTATTTT. This sequence encodes CASSRSLAVSTDTQYF.

The genes are TRBV4-1 and TRBJ1-2, with 8 bases identical to TRBD1. The trim removed 3 bases at V and 1 base at J, leaving 7 bases unmatched. CDR3 length: 16 residues. Germline V gene sequence: CDR1 MGHRA, CDR2 YSYEKL. CDR3 protein: CASSQRPDRDNYGYTF. CDR3 bases: TGCGCCAGCAGCCAGAGGCCGGACAGGGATAACTATGGCTACACCTTC.

The chain has TRBV5-6 and TRBJ2-7, with 9 bases aligning to TRBD2. From germline, CDR1 is SGHDT and CDR2 YYEEEE. This CDR3 is built from 18 residues. Trimming at V came to 2 bases and at J to 0 bases, leaving 12 bases not matched to a gene. This CDR3 reads CASSLGLAPSYSSYEQYF. The CDR3 coding sequence is TGTGCCAGCAGCTTAGGACTAGCGCCCTCCTATAGCTCCTACGAGCAGTACTTC. Based on the CDR3 plus reference TRBV5-6 and TRBJ2-7, the full variable domain is DAGVTQSPTHLIKTRGQQVTLRCSPKSGHDTVSWYQQALGQGPQFIFQYYEEEERQRGNFPDRFSGHQFPNYSSELNVNALLLGDSALYLCASSLGLAPSYSSYEQYFGPGTRLTVT.

This sequence joins TRBV7-2 and TRBJ2-1; D is unclear. V lost 1 base and J lost 4, with 5 bases in between. The germline gives CDR1 SGHTA, CDR2 FQGNSA. This CDR3 spans 13 amino acids. The CDR3 loop reads CASSLEPYNEQFF. The CDR3 DNA reads as TGTGCCAGCAGCTTAGAGCCGTACAATGAGCAGTTCTTC.

As regards this clone: Additional DNA sequences in this sample encode the identical CDR3. The J gene is TRBJ2-2, the V gene TRBV5-1; maybe TRBD2 (6 bases). CDR3 length equals 16 residues. Trimming shortened V by 1 base and J by 4 bases, and 14 bases separated the two germline ends. Germline values: CDR1 SGHRS, CDR2 YFSETQ. The CDR3 protein is CASSLLGLASTGELFF. CDR3 sequence (DNA): TGCGCCAGCAGCTTGTTGGGGCTAGCGTCCACCGGGGAGCTGTTTTTT.

This clone was seen once. The chain joins TRBV28 to TRBJ2-2; D is undetermined. CDR1 is MDHEN, CDR2 SYDVKM, per germline. There are 16 residues in the CDR3. V was cut by 6 bases and J by 2 bases, with 16 bases left in between. The CDR3: CASSALAFGNTGELFF. Written as DNA, the CDR3 is TGTGCCAGCAGCGCTTTAGCTTTCGGCAACACCGGGGAGCTGTTTTTT.

The chain joins TRBV5-1 to TRBJ1-2; 11 positions match TRBD1. This CDR3 region has 15 residues. Trimming took 4 bases from V and 7 from J; bases not matched to a gene: 9. CDR1 is SGHRS, CDR2 YFSETQ, per germline. The CDR3 sequence: CASSAGQGERFGYTF. The CDR3 DNA sequence: TGCGCCAGCAGCGCGGGACAGGGGGAGAGGTTTGGCTACACCTTC.

This clone was counted a single time. The rearrangement links TRBV6-1 to TRBJ1-5; no clear D gene. Germline values: CDR1 MNHNS, CDR2 SASEGT. V lost 2 bases and J lost 2, with 22 bases in between. The CDR3 is 19 residues long. Written as DNA, the CDR3 is TGTGCCAGCAGTGAAAATGGAGGGCCCGACGATATCGGCAATCAGCCCCAGCATTTT. Protein product: CASSENGGPDDIGNQPQHF.

This chain joins TRBV18 and TRBJ2-7, with D unresolved. Germline V gene data show CDR1 as KGHSH and CDR2 as LQKENI. The CDR3 consists of 15 residues. V lost 2 bases, J lost 0 bases, and 11 bases lay in between. CDR3 loop: CASSPSRQISYEQYF. DNA of the CDR3: TGTGCCAGCTCACCAAGTAGACAAATCTCCTACGAGCAGTACTTC.

V is TRBV5-1 and J is TRBJ2-7; 7 positions agree with TRBD1. This CDR3 spans 13 amino acids. After removal of 3 bases from V and 4 bases from J, the junction contained 4 bases not matched to a gene. Germline V CDR1 and CDR2: SGHRS, YFSETQ. The CDR3 is CASSSRTGYEQYF. The CDR3 coding sequence is TGCGCCAGCAGCTCGAGGACAGGTTACGAGCAGTACTTC. The complete variable domain, with remaining parts taken from reference TRBV5-1 and TRBJ2-7, reads KAGVTQTPRYLIKTRGQQVTLSCSPISGHRSVSWYQQTPGQGLQFLFEYFSETQRNKGNFPGRFSGRQFSNSRSEMNVSTLELGDSALYLCASSSRTGYEQYFGPGTRLTVT.

The rearrangement uses TRBV7-2 and TRBJ1-1, with a weak D call TRBD1 (5 bases). The CDR3 contains 14 residues. V shed 5 bases and J shed 1 base, with 11 bases lying between them. The germline V gene has CDR1 SGHTA and CDR2 FQGNSA. Here the CDR3 DNA reads TGTGCCAGCAGCCCGAGCGGGGGGAACACTGAAGCTTTCTTT. The encoded protein is CASSPSGGNTEAFF.

Written as DNA, the CDR3 is TGCGCCAGCAGCCAAGTCAGGGGGCCGAACAAGAACACTGAAGCTTTCTTT. This encodes CASSQVRGPNKNTEAFF. The chain links TRBV4-1 to TRBJ1-1, with 8 bases fitting TRBD1. J gave up 1 base and V 1 base, and 8 bases lay outside the gene matches. The germline V gene encodes CDR1 MGHRA and CDR2 YSYEKL. This CDR3 is 17 amino acids long.

The chain carries TRBV29-1 and TRBJ1-4; TRBD1 is a possible D gene (5 bases). Germline V gene lookup returns CDR1 SQVTM and CDR2 ANQGSEA. This CDR3 is built from 13 residues. Trimming pared 2 bases from V and 3 bases from J, leaving 7 bases between. The CDR3 spells CSVEWGANEKLFF. CDR3 DNA: TGCAGCGTTGAATGGGGGGCTAATGAAAAACTGTTTTTT.

This chain uses TRBV7-2 with TRBJ1-5, with a possible D match to TRBD1 (6 bases). V was pared by 3 bases and J by 1 base, with 10 bases between. Germline assignment: CDR1 SGHTA and CDR2 FQGNSA. The CDR3 length is 15 residues. DNA of the CDR3: TGTGCCAGCAGCTTTAGCAGGGGCAGCAATCAGCCCCAGCATTTT. This translates into CASSFSRGSNQPQHF. The full variable domain, with the rest looked up from reference TRBV7-2 and TRBJ1-5, is GAGVSQSPSNKVTEKGKDVELRCDPISGHTALYWYRQSLGQGLEFLIYFQGNSAPDKSGLPSDRFSAERTGGSVSTLTIQRTQQEDSAVYLCASSFSRGSNQPQHFGDGTRLSIL.

The rearrangement joins TRBV5-1 to TRBJ2-3; D is ambiguous. The CDR3 sequence is 11 residues long. Germline CDR1 reads SGHRS; CDR2 reads YFSETQ. Between the trimmed V and J ends, which lost 6 bases and 0 bases, there was a span of 2 bases. CDR3 in DNA: TGCGCCAGCACGAGCACAGATACGCAGTATTTT. It translates to CASTSTDTQYF.

The J gene is TRBJ2-3, the V gene TRBV4-2; 11 bases agree with TRBD2. The CDR3 contains 19 residues. J lost 1 base, V lost 0 bases, and 9 bases had no gene match. The germline CDR1 and CDR2 sequences are LGHNA and YNFKEQ. CDR3 sequence (DNA): TGTGCCAGCAGCCAAGATAGGGTCATAGCGGGAGGGGGCACAGATACGCAGTATTTT. Protein product: CASSQDRVIAGGGTDTQYF.

This chain joins TRBV9 and TRBJ2-3; 10 positions match TRBD2. Germline CDR1 reads SGDLS; CDR2 reads YYNGEE. The ends lost 0 bases at V and 5 bases at J; junction bases unmatched: 3. CDR3 length: 15 residues. The CDR3 sequence: CASSVGIAGGDTQYF. The CDR3, as DNA: TGTGCCAGCAGCGTAGGGATAGCGGGAGGAGATACGCAGTATTTT.